This entry is about one TCR beta chain. Most tumor samples had around 4.7 ug input DNA in two replicates. The repertoire was sequenced with immunoSEQ multiplex PCR; TCRdb's copy has only in-frame clones and lacks some. The sample has around 37,000 clones, over 30% seen once. The V gene's germline CDR1 is SGHNT and CDR2 YYREEE (reference sequence). V gave up 3 bases and J gave up 10 bases; unmatched junction bases: 6. The CDR3 consists of 13 residues. These data belong to a study of neoadjuvant anti-PD-1 for oral cavity cancer. On the study more broadly: Before surgery, most patients got three to four biweekly 3 mg/kg nivolumab doses. Patients without progression received a fourth nivolumab dose around day 43, then surgical resection on days 50-56.

Time point in this sample: after neoadjuvant nivolumab, at surgical resection. This clonotype was obtained from a person between 40 and 85 years old with oral cavity squamous cell carcinoma. V and J are TRBV5-4 and TRBJ1-3; TRBD1 matches at 8 bases. This material consisted of tumor tissue, taken after nivolumab (anti-PD-1) treatment. The CDR3: CASSSDRAPTIYF. The CDR3 nucleotides are TGTGCCAGCAGCTCGGACAGGGCCCCGACCATATATTTT.